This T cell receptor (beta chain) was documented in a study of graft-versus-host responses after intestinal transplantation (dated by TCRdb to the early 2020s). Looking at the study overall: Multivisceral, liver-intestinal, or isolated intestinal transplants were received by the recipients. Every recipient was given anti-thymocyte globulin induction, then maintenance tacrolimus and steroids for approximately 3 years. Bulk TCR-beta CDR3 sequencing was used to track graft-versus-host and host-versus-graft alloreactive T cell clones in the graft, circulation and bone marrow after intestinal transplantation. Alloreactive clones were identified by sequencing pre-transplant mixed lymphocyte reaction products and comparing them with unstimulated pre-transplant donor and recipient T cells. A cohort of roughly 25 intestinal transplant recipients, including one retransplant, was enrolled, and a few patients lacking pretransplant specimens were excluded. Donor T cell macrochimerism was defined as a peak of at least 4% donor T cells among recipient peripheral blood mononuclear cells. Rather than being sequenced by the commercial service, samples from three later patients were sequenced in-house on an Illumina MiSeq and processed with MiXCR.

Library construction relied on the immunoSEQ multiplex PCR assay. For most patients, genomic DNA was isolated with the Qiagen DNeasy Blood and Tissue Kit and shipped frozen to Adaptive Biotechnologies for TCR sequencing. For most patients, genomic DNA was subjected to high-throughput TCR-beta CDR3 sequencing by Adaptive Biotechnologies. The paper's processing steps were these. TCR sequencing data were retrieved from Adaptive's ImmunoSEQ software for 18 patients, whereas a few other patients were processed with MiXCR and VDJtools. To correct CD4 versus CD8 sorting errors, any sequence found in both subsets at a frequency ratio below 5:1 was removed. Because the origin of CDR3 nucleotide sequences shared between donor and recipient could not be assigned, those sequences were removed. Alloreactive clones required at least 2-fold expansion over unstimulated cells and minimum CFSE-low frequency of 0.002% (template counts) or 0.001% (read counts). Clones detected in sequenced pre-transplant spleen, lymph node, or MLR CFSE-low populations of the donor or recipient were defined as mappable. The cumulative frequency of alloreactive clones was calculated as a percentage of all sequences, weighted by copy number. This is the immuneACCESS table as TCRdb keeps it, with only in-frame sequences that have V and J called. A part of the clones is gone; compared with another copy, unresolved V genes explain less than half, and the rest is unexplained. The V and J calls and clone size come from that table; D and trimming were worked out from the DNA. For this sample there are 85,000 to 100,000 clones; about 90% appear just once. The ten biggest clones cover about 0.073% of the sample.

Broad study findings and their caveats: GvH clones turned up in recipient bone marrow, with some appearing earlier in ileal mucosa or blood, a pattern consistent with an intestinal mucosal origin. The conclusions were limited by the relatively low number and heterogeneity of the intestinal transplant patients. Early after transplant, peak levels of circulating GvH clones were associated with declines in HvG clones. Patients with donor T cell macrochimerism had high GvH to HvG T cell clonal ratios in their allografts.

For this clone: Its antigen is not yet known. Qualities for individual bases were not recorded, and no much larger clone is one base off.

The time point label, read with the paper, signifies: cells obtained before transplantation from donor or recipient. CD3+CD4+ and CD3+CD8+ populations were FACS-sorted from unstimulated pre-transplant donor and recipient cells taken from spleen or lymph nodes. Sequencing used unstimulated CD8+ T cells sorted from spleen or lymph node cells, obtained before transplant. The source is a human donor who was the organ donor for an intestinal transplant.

The CDR3 loop reads CASSPSGGAEEQFF. Here is the DNA: TGTGCCAGCAGCCCTAGCGGGGGGGCCGAGGAGCAGTTCTTC. The chain couples TRBV7-3 to TRBJ2-1; the central 12 bases match TRBD2. The germline V gene encodes CDR1 SGHTA and CDR2 FQGTGA. Trimming leaves V shorter by 5 bases and J shorter by 10 bases, with the junction holding 6 bases beyond the gene matches. From its cysteine to its phenylalanine, the CDR3 spans 14 amino acids. The retained sequence is limited to the CDR3, 42 bases, with the frame set at the first base.